This T cell receptor beta chain came from a study of post-analysis software for immune sequencing data. Looking at the study overall: Relapsing-remitting, secondary progressive and progressive-relapsing forms made up the multiple sclerosis disease courses. Study results and caveats: Higher frequency in patients than in controls was seen for about five TRBV segments, with TRBV5-6, TRBV5-1 and TRBV20-1 among them.

V was shortened by 3 bases and J by 2 bases, with 12 bases between the two germline ends. Germline loops: CDR1 SQVTM, CDR2 ANQGSEA. The CDR3 is 14 amino acids. Remarks on this clonotype: The antigen is undetermined.

Unique molecular identifiers featured in each of the TCR beta cDNA libraries. MiXCR, run by TCRdb on the PCR reads, gives a single entry per CDR3 protein. The sample records some 700,000 distinct CDR3 sequences, roughly three fifths being singletons. This TCR was sampled from a girl aged 2 to 10 with multiple sclerosis. The sample consisted of blood. The chain uses TRBV29-1 and TRBJ2-3; TRBD2 might be the D (6 bases). DNA of the CDR3: TGCAGCGTTGATGCGGGACCTCACACAGATACGCAGTATTTT. It is translated as CSVDAGPHTDTQYF.